This record looks at one TCR beta chain sequence and its context. Germline lookup yields CDR1 SGHAT and CDR2 FQDESV (reference sequence). Germline trimming cut 0 bases from V and 10 bases from J; bases unmatched to any gene: 6. The CDR3 runs 14 residues. These data belong to a study of T-cell reconstitution after alpha-beta-depleted transplantation in children. It was with unique molecular identifiers that the TCRbeta library was prepared. MiXCR, run by TCRdb on the PCR reads, gives a single entry per CDR3 protein. The data show some 640,000 distinct CDR3 sequences, 16% seen once. This receptor was taken from a human donor who donated a stem cell graft to a child with acute myeloid leukemia. This specimen was PBMCs from the stem cell graft donor, taken from the stem cell graft. This chain uses TRBV11-1 with TRBJ2-1, with 7 bases aligning to TRBD1. The CDR3, as DNA: TGTGCCAGCAGCTTAGCCTCTCGGGACAGAGAGCAGTTCTTC. Translation: CASSLASRDREQFF. The variable domain in full, completed from reference TRBV11-1 and TRBJ2-1, reads EAEVAQSPRYKITEKSQAVAFWCDPISGHATLYWYRQILGQGPELLVQFQDESVVDDSQLPKDRFSAERLKGVDSTLKIQPAELGDSAMYLCASSLASRDREQFFGPGTRLTVL.